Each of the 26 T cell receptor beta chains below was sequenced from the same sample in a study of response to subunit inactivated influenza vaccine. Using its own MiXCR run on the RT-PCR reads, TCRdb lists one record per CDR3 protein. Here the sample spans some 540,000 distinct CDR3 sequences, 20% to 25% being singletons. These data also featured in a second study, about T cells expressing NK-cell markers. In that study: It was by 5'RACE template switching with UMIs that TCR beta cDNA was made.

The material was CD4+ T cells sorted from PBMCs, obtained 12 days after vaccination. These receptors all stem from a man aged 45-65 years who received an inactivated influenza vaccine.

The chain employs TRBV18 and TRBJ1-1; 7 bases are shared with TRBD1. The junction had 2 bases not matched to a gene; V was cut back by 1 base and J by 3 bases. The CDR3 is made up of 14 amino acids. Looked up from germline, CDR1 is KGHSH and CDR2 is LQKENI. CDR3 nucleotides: TGTGCCAGCTCACCACGAACAGGGGACACTGAAGCTTTCTTT. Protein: CASSPRTGDTEAFF.

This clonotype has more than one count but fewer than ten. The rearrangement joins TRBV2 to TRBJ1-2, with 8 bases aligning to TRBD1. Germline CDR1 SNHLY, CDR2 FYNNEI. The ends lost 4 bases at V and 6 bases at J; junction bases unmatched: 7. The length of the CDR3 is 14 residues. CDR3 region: CASSVDREKNGYTF. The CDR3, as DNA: TGTGCCAGCAGTGTGGACAGGGAAAAGAATGGCTACACCTTC.

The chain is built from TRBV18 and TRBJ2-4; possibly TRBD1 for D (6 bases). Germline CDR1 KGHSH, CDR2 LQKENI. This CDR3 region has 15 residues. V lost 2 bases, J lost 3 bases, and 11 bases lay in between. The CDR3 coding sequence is TGTGCCAGCTCACCAGCGAAGGGGGTCAAAAACATTCAGTACTTC. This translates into CASSPAKGVKNIQYF.

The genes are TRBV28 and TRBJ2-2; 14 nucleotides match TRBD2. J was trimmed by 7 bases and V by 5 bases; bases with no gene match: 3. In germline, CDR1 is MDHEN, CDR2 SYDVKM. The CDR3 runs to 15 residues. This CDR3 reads CASSRGLAGDGELFF. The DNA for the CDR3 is TGTGCCAGCAGTAGGGGACTAGCGGGAGACGGGGAGCTGTTTTTT.

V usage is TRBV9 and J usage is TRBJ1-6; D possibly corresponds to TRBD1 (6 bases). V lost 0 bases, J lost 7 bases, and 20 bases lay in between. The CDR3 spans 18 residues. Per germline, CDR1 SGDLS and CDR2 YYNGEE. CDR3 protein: CASSVGGIGRRGNSPLHF. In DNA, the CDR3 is TGTGCCAGCAGCGTAGGAGGGATTGGTCGGAGGGGGAATTCACCCCTCCACTTT. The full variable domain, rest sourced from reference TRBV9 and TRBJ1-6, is DSGVTQTPKHLITATGQRVTLRCSPRSGDLSVYWYQQSLDQGLQFLIQYYNGEERAKGNILERFSAQQFPDLHSELNLSSLELGDSALYFCASSVGGIGRRGNSPLHFGNGTRLTVT.

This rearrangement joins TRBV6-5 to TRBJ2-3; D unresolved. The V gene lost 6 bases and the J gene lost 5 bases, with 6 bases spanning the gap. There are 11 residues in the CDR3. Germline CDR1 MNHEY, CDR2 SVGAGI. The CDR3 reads CASRLVDTQYF. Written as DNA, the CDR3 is TGTGCCAGCAGATTAGTAGATACGCAGTATTTT.

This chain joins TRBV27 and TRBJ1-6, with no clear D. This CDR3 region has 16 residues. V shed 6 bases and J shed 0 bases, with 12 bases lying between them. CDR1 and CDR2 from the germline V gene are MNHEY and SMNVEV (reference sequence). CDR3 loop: CASRWMESSYNSPLHF. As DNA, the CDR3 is TGTGCCAGCAGGTGGATGGAGAGCTCCTATAATTCACCCCTCCACTTT.

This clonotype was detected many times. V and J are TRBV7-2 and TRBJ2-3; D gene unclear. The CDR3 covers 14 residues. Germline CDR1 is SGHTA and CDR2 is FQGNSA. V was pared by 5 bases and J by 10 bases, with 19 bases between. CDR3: CASSLFQPPSPQYF. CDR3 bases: TGTGCCAGCAGCCTATTTCAGCCACCTAGTCCGCAGTATTTT.

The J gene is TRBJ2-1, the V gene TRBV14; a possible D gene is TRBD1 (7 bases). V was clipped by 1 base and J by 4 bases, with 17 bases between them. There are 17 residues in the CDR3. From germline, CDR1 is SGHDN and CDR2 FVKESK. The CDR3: CASSQVISAGGYNEQFF. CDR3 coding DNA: TGTGCCAGCAGCCAAGTAATCTCGGCAGGGGGGTACAATGAGCAGTTCTTC.

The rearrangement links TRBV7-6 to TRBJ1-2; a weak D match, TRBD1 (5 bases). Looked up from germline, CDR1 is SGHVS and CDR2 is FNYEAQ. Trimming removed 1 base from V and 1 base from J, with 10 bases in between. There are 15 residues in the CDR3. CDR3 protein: CASSLGGDLNYGYTF. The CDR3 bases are TGTGCCAGCAGCTTAGGAGGGGACCTTAACTATGGCTACACCTTC.

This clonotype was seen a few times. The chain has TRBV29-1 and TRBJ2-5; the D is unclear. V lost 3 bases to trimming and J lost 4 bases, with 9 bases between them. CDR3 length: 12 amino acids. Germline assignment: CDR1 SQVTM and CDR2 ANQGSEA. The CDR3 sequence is CSVDRVGETQYF. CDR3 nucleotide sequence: TGCAGCGTTGATCGGGTAGGAGAGACCCAGTACTTC.

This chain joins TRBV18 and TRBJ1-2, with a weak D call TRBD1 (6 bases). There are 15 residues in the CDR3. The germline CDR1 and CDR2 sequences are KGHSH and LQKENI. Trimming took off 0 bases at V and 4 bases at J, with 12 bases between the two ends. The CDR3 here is CASSPPGHDLYGYTF. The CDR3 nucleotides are TGTGCCAGCTCACCACCGGGACACGACCTCTATGGCTACACCTTC.

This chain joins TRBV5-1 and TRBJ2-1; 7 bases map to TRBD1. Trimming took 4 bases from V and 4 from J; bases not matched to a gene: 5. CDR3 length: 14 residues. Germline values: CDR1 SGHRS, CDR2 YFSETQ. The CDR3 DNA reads TGCGCCAGCAGCCCCCCGGGACAGTACAATGAGCAGTTCTTC. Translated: CASSPPGQYNEQFF.

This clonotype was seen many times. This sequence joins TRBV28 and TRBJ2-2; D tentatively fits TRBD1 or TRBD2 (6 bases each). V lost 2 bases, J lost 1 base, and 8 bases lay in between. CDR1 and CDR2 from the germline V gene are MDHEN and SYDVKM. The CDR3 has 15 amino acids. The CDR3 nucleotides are TGTGCCAGCAGTTTACGGGGGCAGAACACCGGGGAGCTGTTTTTT. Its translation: CASSLRGQNTGELFF.

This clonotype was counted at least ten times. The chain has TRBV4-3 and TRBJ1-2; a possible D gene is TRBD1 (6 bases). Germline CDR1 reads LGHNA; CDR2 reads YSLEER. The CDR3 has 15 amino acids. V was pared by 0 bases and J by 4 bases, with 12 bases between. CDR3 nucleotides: TGCGCCAGCAGCCAAGATCAGGGGCGCGGCTATGGCTACACCTTC. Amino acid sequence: CASSQDQGRGYGYTF.

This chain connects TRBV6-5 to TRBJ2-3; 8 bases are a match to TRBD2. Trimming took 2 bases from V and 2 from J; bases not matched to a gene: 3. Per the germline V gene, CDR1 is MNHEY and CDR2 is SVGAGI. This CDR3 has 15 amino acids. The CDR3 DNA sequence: TGTGCCAGCAGTTACGCGGGAGGCAACACAGATACGCAGTATTTT. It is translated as CASSYAGGNTDTQYF.

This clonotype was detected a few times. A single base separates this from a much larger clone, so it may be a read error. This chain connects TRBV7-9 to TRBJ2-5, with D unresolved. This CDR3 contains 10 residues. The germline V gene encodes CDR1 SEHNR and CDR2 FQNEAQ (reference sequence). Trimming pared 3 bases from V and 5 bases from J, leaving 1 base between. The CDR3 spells CASSFETQYF. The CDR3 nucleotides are TGTGCCAGCAGCTTTGAGACCCAGTACTTC.

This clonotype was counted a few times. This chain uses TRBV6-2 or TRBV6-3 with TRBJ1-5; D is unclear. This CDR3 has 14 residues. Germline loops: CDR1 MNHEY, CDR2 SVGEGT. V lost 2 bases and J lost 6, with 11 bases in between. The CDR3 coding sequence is TGTGCCAGCAGTTACCCGGAAAGAGCTCAGCCCCAGCATTTT. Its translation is CASSYPERAQPQHF.

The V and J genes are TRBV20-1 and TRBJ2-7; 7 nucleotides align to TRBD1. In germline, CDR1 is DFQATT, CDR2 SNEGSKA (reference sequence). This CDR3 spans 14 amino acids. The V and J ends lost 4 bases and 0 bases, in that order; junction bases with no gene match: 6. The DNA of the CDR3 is TGCAGTGCTACGGACAGGAAAAACTCCTACGAGCAGTACTTC. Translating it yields CSATDRKNSYEQYF.

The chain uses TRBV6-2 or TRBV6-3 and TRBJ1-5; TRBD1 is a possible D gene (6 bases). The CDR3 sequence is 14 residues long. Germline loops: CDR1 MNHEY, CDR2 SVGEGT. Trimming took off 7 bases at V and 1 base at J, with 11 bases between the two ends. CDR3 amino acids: CASKGGMSNQPQHF. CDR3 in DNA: TGTGCCAGCAAGGGGGGGATGAGCAATCAGCCCCAGCATTTT.

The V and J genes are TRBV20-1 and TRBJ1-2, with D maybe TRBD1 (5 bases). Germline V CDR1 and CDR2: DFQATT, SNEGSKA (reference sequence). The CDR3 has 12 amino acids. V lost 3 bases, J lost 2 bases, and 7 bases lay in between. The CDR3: CSASEGNYGYTF. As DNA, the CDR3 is TGCAGTGCTAGCGAGGGGAACTATGGCTACACCTTC.

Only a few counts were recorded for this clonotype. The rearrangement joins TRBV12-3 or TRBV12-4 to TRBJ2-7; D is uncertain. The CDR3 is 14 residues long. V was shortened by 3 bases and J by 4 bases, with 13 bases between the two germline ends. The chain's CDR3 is CASSFGQVLYEQYF. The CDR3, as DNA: TGTGCCAGCAGTTTCGGGCAGGTCTTGTACGAGCAGTACTTC.

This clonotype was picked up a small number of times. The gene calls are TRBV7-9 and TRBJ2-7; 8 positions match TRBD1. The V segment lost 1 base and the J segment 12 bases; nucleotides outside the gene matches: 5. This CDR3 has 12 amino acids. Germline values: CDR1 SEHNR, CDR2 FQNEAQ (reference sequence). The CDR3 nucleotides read TGTGCCAGCAGCTTAGTAGGACAGGGCCTGTACTTC. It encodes CASSLVGQGLYF. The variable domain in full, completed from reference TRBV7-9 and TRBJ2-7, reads DTGVSQNPRHKITKRGQNVTFRCDPISEHNRLYWYRQTLGQGPEFLTYFQNEAQLEKSRLLSDRFSAERPKGSFSTLEIQRTEQGDSAMYLCASSLVGQGLYFGPGTRLTVT.

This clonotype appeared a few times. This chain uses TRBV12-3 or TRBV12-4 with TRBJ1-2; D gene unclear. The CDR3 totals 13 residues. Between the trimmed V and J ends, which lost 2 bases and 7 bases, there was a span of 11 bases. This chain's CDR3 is CASSLTGSGGYTF. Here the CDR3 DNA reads TGTGCCAGCAGTTTAACGGGTAGTGGTGGCTACACCTTC.

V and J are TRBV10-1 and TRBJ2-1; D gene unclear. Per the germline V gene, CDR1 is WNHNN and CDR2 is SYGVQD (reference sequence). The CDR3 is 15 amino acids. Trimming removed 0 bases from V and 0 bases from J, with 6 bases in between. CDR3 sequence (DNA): TGCGCCAGCAGTGAGTCAACCAGCTCCTACAATGAGCAGTTCTTC. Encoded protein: CASSESTSSYNEQFF.

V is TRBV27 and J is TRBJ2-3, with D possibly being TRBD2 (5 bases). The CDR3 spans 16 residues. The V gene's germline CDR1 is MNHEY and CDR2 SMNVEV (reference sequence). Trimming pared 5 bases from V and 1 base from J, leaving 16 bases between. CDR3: CASSPKERFRTDTQYF. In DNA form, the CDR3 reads TGTGCCAGCAGTCCCAAGGAGCGGTTCCGCACAGATACGCAGTATTTT.